This T cell receptor beta chain was observed in a study of response to subunit inactivated influenza vaccine. TCRdb fed the RT-PCR reads into MiXCR, producing one record per CDR3 protein. The table lists hundreds of thousands of distinct CDR3 sequences, 13% of them singletons. In its sample, this clonotype was seen a few times. CDR3 length equals 17 residues. The V gene's germline CDR1 is SEHNR and CDR2 FQNEAQ (reference sequence). V was shortened by 1 base and J by 12 bases, with 28 bases between the two germline ends. The TCR was taken from a man aged 45-65 years who received an inactivated influenza vaccine. Sample: PBMCs from blood, taken 45 days after vaccination. This chain links TRBV7-9 with TRBJ2-7; D tentatively fits TRBD1 or TRBD2 (5 bases each). As DNA, the CDR3 is TGTGCCAGCAGCTTAGAGGGGAGAGGATACCATCACGGAGATACGTACTTC. Translated: CASSLEGRGYHHGDTYF.